This T cell receptor beta chain was recovered during a study of untreated major depressive disorder. Participants with major medical conditions, Axis I/II comorbidities, regular medication or illicit drug use were excluded. Study observations and caveats: A comparatively small sample limits the generalizability of these findings.

Comment on this clone: The antigen is unknown.

Assay: immunoSEQ multiplex PCR; the TCRdb copy retains only in-frame clones and omits some. This table has about 21,000 clones, approximately 89% appearing once. The clonotype originates from a woman aged 40 to 50 in good health. The sample consisted of CD4+ T cells from PBMCs.

CDR3 in amino acids: CASCTGGNTDTQYF. CDR3 DNA sequence: TGTGCCAGCTGCACGGGGGGGAACACAGATACGCAGTATTTT. The V and J genes are TRBV28 and TRBJ2-3; TRBD2 agrees at 8 bases. The germline V gene encodes CDR1 MDHEN and CDR2 SYDVKM. The J segment lost 2 bases and the V segment lost 8 bases, leaving 6 bases of the junction unmatched. The CDR3 runs to 14 residues.